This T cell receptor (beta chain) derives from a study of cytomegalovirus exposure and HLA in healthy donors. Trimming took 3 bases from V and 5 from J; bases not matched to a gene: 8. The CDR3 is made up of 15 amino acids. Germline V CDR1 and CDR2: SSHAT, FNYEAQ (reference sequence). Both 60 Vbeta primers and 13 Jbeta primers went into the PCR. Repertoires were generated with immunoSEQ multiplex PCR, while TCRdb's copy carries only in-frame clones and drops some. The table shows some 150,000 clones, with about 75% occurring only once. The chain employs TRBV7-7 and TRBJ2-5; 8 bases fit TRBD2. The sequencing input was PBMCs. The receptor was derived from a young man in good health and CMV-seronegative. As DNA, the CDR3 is TGTGCCAGCAGCTTCGGGGGGGGGCCAGGGGAGACCCAGTACTTC. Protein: CASSFGGGPGETQYF.